This T cell receptor beta chain was recorded in a study of blood T cell repertoires in COVID-19. Profiled with immunoSEQ multiplex PCR; TCRdb holds only in-frame clones, not every one. This table has under 250,000 clones, roughly four fifths appearing once. This CDR3 contains 14 residues. V was trimmed by 6 bases and J by 1 base, leaving 10 bases between them. The germline CDR1 and CDR2 sequences are MGHDK and SYGVNS. The J gene is TRBJ2-1, the V gene TRBV25-1; tentative D call: TRBD2 (5 bases). This TCR came from a woman aged 55-69 years who had recovered from COVID-19. Sample: PBMCs or T cells enriched from blood (not recorded which). CDR3 nucleotides: TGTGCCAGCAGCCTTCCGGGATCCTACAATGAGCAGTTCTTC. Translation gives CASSLPGSYNEQFF.